Presented here are 20 T cell receptor beta chains from one specimen sequenced in a study of blood T cell repertoires in COVID-19. Generated by immunoSEQ multiplex PCR, the TCRdb table keeps only in-frame clones and is missing some. This sample has 80,000 to 95,000 clones, with about 86% found just once. Specimen: peripheral blood. The receptors were gathered from a woman of 80 years or more in a cohort sampled during active or convalescent COVID-19.

The chain uses TRBV6-5 and TRBJ2-2; tentative D call: TRBD2 (5 bases). CDR3 size: 15 residues. The germline V and J ends were trimmed by 6 bases and 5 bases, with 16 bases remaining between them. CDR1 and CDR2 (germline): MNHEY, SVGAGI. CDR3 bases: TGTGCCAGCAGACCCGGACTCCTCACTACCGGGGAGCTGTTTTTT. It codes for CASRPGLLTTGELFF.

The chain joins TRBV11-3 to TRBJ2-1; D perhaps matches TRBD1 (6 bases). Trimming removed 2 bases from V and 0 bases from J, with 11 bases in between. Germline V lookup: CDR1 SGHNT, CDR2 YENEEA. This CDR3 has 16 residues. CDR3 sequence reads: CASSLRTRGSYNEQFF. The CDR3 DNA reads TGTGCCAGCAGCTTAAGGACCAGGGGCTCCTACAATGAGCAGTTCTTC. The full variable domain, with the rest looked up from reference TRBV11-3 and TRBJ2-1, is EAGVVQSPRYKIIEKKQPVAFWCNPISGHNTLYWYLQNLGQGPELLIRYENEEAVDDSQLPKDRFSAERLKGVDSTLKIQPAELGDSAVYLCASSLRTRGSYNEQFFGPGTRLTVL.

The count of this clone is one. J is TRBJ1-5 and V is TRBV6-5; possible D gene TRBD1, 5 bases. Germline-derived CDR1 and CDR2 are MNHEY and SVGAGI. Between the trimmed V and J ends, which lost 7 bases and 5 bases, there was a span of 15 bases. The CDR3 is 14 residues long. CDR3 residues: CASTPGGGHQPQHF. The CDR3 DNA sequence: TGTGCCAGCACCCCGGGGGGGGGTCATCAGCCCCAGCATTTT.

This sequence joins TRBV27 and TRBJ2-1, with unresolved D. Trimming removed 3 bases at V and 6 bases at J, with 15 bases between. The germline CDR1 and CDR2 sequences are MNHEY and SMNVEV (reference sequence). The CDR3 has 15 residues. The CDR3 sequence is CASSFPGLVGNEQFF. CDR3 nucleotide sequence: TGTGCCAGCAGTTTTCCCGGCCTAGTGGGCAATGAGCAGTTCTTC.

V and J are TRBV18 and TRBJ2-3, with 7 bases aligning to TRBD2. The CDR3 consists of 16 residues. Germline CDR1 reads KGHSH; CDR2 reads LQKENI. V was pared by 6 bases and J by 3 bases, with 12 bases of the junction left unmatched. This CDR3 reads CASSAPLAEETDTQYF. CDR3 coding DNA: TGTGCCAGCTCCGCACCGCTAGCGGAGGAGACAGATACGCAGTATTTT.

The chain combines TRBV29-1 with TRBJ2-3, with a weak D call TRBD2 (5 bases). V was pared by 3 bases and J by 5 bases, with 9 bases between. The CDR3 is 12 residues long. Germline assignment: CDR1 SQVTM and CDR2 ANQGSEA. CDR3 coding DNA: TGCAGCGTTGACGAGGGTCAAGATACGCAGTATTTT. Its translation is CSVDEGQDTQYF.

This chain joins TRBV18 and TRBJ1-4, with 7 bases lining up with TRBD1. The CDR3 contains 14 residues. Germline V gene sequence: CDR1 KGHSH, CDR2 LQKENI. V lost 4 bases to trimming and J lost 5 bases; unmatched junction nucleotides: 4. CDR3 region: CASSQTGSNEKLFF. As DNA, the CDR3 is TGTGCCAGCTCACAGACAGGGTCAAATGAAAAACTGTTTTTT.

The rearrangement uses TRBV2 and TRBJ1-2; 7 bases are a match to TRBD1. The V gene's germline CDR1 is SNHLY and CDR2 FYNNEI. This CDR3 has 14 amino acids. V lost 5 bases, J lost 2 bases, and 5 bases stayed unmatched. CDR3 bases: TGTGCCAGCAGTATCGGACAGGCCAACTATGGCTACACCTTC. This gives the protein CASSIGQANYGYTF.

This clone was seen a few times. J is TRBJ2-1 and V is TRBV9; tentative D call: TRBD2 (5 bases). In germline, CDR1 is SGDLS, CDR2 YYNGEE. The CDR3 loop spans 15 amino acids. V was pared by 3 bases and J by 5 bases, with 15 bases between. This CDR3 is CASSASPEVHNEQFF. The CDR3 DNA follows: TGTGCCAGCAGCGCCTCACCGGAGGTCCACAATGAGCAGTTCTTC.

This chain uses TRBV5-4 with TRBJ1-1; tentative D call: TRBD1 (5 bases). Germline values: CDR1 SGHNT, CDR2 YYREEE (reference sequence). This CDR3 contains 13 residues. V dropped 0 bases and J dropped 8 bases, with 11 bases sitting between them. Here the CDR3 DNA reads TGTGCCAGCAGCTTGGTAGGGGCTCAGGAAGCTTTCTTT. Encoded protein: CASSLVGAQEAFF.

This chain connects TRBV10-3 to TRBJ1-3; 8 positions agree with TRBD1. With 11 bases clipped from V and 2 bases from J, the junction kept 2 bases outside the gene matches. CDR1 is ENHRY and CDR2 is SYGVKD in the germline V gene. CDR3 length: 12 amino acids. Here the CDR3 reads CAVQGAGNTIYF. CDR3 in DNA: TGTGCCGTACAGGGGGCTGGAAACACCATATATTTT.

DNA of the CDR3: TGTGCCACCAGTGGGCACAACTATGGCTACACCTTC. It yields the protein CATSGHNYGYTF. The chain uses TRBV24-1 and TRBJ1-2; D is ambiguous. The CDR3 totals 12 residues. The ends were cut back, 5 bases at V and 2 bases at J, with 5 bases in the middle. Per the germline V gene, CDR1 is KGHDR and CDR2 is SFDVKD.

The V gene is TRBV28, the J gene TRBJ2-2, with TRBD1 matching over 7 bases. In germline, CDR1 is MDHEN, CDR2 SYDVKM. The CDR3 covers 15 residues. V gave up 7 bases and J gave up 1 base; unmatched junction bases: 6. The DNA of the CDR3 is TGTGCCAGCAACAAAGGGGGCCTGAACACCGGGGAGCTGTTTTTT. This sequence encodes CASNKGGLNTGELFF.

The rearrangement joins TRBV5-1 to TRBJ2-1, with D unresolved. The CDR3 has 13 residues. The ends were cut back, 5 bases at V and 5 bases at J, with 11 bases in the middle. Germline-derived CDR1 and CDR2 are SGHRS and YFSETQ. DNA of the CDR3: TGCGCCAGCAGTTCCCCTGGAGACAATGAGCAGTTCTTC. Translation: CASSSPGDNEQFF.

This chain connects TRBV7-2 to TRBJ2-1; TRBD2 agrees at 8 bases. There are 15 residues in the CDR3. Looked up from germline, CDR1 is SGHTA and CDR2 is FQGNSA. The J segment lost 2 bases and the V segment lost 4 bases, leaving 4 bases of the junction unmatched. As DNA, the CDR3 is TGTGCCAGCAGCTACTCGGGAGGGACCTACAATGAGCAGTTCTTC. This codes for CASSYSGGTYNEQFF.

In this sample, this clone turned up a few times. V usage is TRBV5-4 and J usage is TRBJ1-2; 8 nucleotides match TRBD1. V trimming: 5 bases; J trimming: 8 bases; junction bases outside the gene matches: 11. This CDR3 is 14 amino acids long. Germline V gives CDR1 SGHNT, CDR2 YYREEE (reference sequence). In DNA form, the CDR3 reads TGTGCCAGCAGGAGGATAGGACAGGGATCGGGCTACACCTTC. As protein: CASRRIGQGSGYTF.

This chain links TRBV19 with TRBJ2-3; tentative D call: TRBD1 (6 bases). Germline V gene lookup returns CDR1 LNHDA and CDR2 SQIVND (reference sequence). CDR3 length: 14 amino acids. The V and J ends lost 3 bases and 3 bases respectively, with 10 bases between them. DNA of the CDR3: TGTGCCAGTAGTATGAACAGGGTGACAGATACGCAGTATTTT. Protein sequence: CASSMNRVTDTQYF.

The chain combines TRBV28 with TRBJ1-1; D remains ambiguous. V lost 6 bases and J 2 bases, leaving 10 bases between the germline ends. Germline CDR1 MDHEN, CDR2 SYDVKM. The length of the CDR3 is 13 residues. For the CDR3, the DNA is TGTGCCAGCAGCCTGCTAAGTAACACTGAAGCTTTCTTT. Protein: CASSLLSNTEAFF.

The rearrangement joins TRBV29-1 to TRBJ1-1; D perhaps matches TRBD1 (6 bases). Germline lookup yields CDR1 SQVTM and CDR2 ANQGSEA. Trimming left V 7 bases short and J 10 bases short, with 13 bases between. CDR3 length: 10 residues. The chain's CDR3 is CSGGGVSAFF. CDR3 bases: TGCAGCGGGGGGGGCGTATCAGCTTTCTTT. The full variable domain, completed using reference TRBV29-1 and TRBJ1-1, is SAVISQKPSRDICQRGTSLTIQCQVDSQVTMMFWYRQQPGQSLTLIATANQGSEATYESGFVIDKFPISRPNLTFSTLTVSNMSPEDSSIYLCSGGGVSAFFGQGTRLTVV.

A single count supports this clone. The CDR3 sequence: CASSTAGNSYEQYV. As DNA, the CDR3 is TGTGCCAGCAGTACTGCGGGAAACTCCTACGAGCAGTACGTC. The rearrangement joins TRBV2 to TRBJ2-7; tentatively, D is TRBD2 (6 bases). Trimming removed 5 bases at V and 0 bases at J, with 11 bases between. CDR3 size: 14 residues. Germline CDR1 reads SNHLY; CDR2 reads FYNNEI.